This T cell receptor (beta chain) comes out of a study of OX40 agonist ivuxolimab in advanced cancers. Sequencing was performed with immunoSEQ multiplex PCR; in TCRdb, only in-frame clones are kept and a portion is missing. Among tens of thousands of clones listed, around nine tenths were seen once. Autoimmune disease history or systemic immunosuppression meant exclusion. CDR3 length: 15 amino acids. Trimming at V came to 2 bases and at J to 7 bases, leaving 6 bases not matched to a gene. Looked up from germline, CDR1 is LNHDA and CDR2 is SQIVND (reference sequence). The material was CD4+ or CD8+ T cells sorted from blood, obtained in a trial of the OX40 agonist ivuxolimab. The chain employs TRBV19 and TRBJ2-7; 12 bases align to TRBD1. The clonotype comes from an adult with an advanced solid tumor such as melanoma, head and neck, liver or kidney cancer. CDR3 protein: CASSIRGQGAREQYF. In DNA, the CDR3 is TGTGCCAGTAGTATAAGGGGACAGGGGGCTCGGGAGCAGTACTTC.